These T cell receptor beta chains were read from a single sample in a study of T cell repertoires in cytomegalovirus infection. Using its own MiXCR run on the reads, TCRdb lists one record per CDR3 protein. The sample consists of about 140,000 distinct CDR3 sequences, roughly 6% of them appearing once. The sequenced sample consisted of PBMCs. The receptors come from a human donor in good health (CMV status not recorded). Some clones in this sample may be carry-over from other donors' samples. The CDR3 runs from the conserved cysteine through the conserved F or W. The D gene is left open where the match is weak. The listing skips clone size in some rows; elsewhere it reads once, few, many or a size class.

CDR3 protein: CASSFGYLNTEAFF
CDR3 DNA: TGTGCCAGCAGCTTCGGATATTTGAACACTGAAGCTTTCTTT
clone size: many
D gene: NA
J gene: TRBJ1-1
V gene: TRBV7-9

CDR3 protein: CASSLSRSTEAFF
CDR3 DNA: TGTGCCAGCAGCTTAAGCCGCAGCACTGAAGCTTTCTTT
clone size: many
D gene: NA
J gene: TRBJ1-1
V gene: TRBV7-3

CDR3 protein: CSVAMPDTQYF
CDR3 DNA: TGCAGCGTTGCAATGCCAGATACGCAGTATTTT
clone size: many
D gene: NA
J gene: TRBJ2-3
V gene: TRBV29-1

CDR3 protein: CASSSAGPNEQFF
CDR3 DNA: TGTGCCAGCAGCTCGGCAGGACCCAATGAGCAGTTCTTC
clone size: many
D gene: NA
J gene: TRBJ2-1
V gene: TRBV7-3

CDR3 protein: CASSIGAGLETQYF
CDR3 DNA: TGTGCCAGTAGTATAGGAGCAGGGTTGGAGACCCAGTACTTC
clone size: many
D gene: NA
J gene: TRBJ2-5
V gene: TRBV19

CDR3 protein: CASSEQGRQPQHF
CDR3 DNA: TGCGCCAGCAGTGAACAGGGGAGGCAGCCCCAGCATTTT
clone size: many
D gene: TRBD1
J gene: TRBJ1-5
V gene: TRBV10-2

CDR3 protein: CSARGRILTTNEKLFF
CDR3 DNA: TGCAGTGCTAGGGGACGTATTTTAACAACTAATGAAAAACTGTTTTTT
clone size: few
D gene: NA
J gene: TRBJ1-4
V gene: TRBV20-1

CDR3 protein: CASSLAHSRYEQYF
CDR3 DNA: TGTGCCAGCAGCTTAGCGCACAGTCGCTACGAGCAGTACTTC
clone size: many
D gene: NA
J gene: TRBJ2-7
V gene: TRBV7-2

CDR3 protein: CASSLGGTNSNYGYTF
CDR3 DNA: TGTGCCAGCAGCCTCGGAGGGACCAATTCTAACTATGGCTACACCTTC
clone size: few
D gene: NA
J gene: TRBJ1-2
V gene: TRBV3-1

CDR3 protein: CASSPSWGPGQLNQPQHF
CDR3 DNA: TGTGCCAGCAGCCCTAGTTGGGGGCCGGGACAGCTAAATCAGCCCCAGCATTTT
clone size: many
D gene: TRBD1
J gene: TRBJ1-5
V gene: TRBV7-8

CDR3 protein: CASTNLAGGAYNEQFF
CDR3 DNA: TGTGCCAGTACCAACCTAGCGGGGGGTGCCTACAATGAGCAGTTCTTC
clone size: many
D gene: TRBD2
J gene: TRBJ2-1
V gene: TRBV19

CDR3 protein: CATSRDLSRSYNEQFF
CDR3 DNA: TGTGCCACCAGCAGAGATCTGTCCAGGTCATACAATGAGCAGTTCTTC
clone size: few
D gene: NA
J gene: TRBJ2-1
V gene: TRBV15

CDR3 protein: CASKVDSRTKTQYF
CDR3 DNA: TGTGCCAGTAAAGTGGACAGCCGTACGAAGACCCAGTACTTC
clone size: many
D gene: NA
J gene: TRBJ2-5
V gene: TRBV19

CDR3 protein: CASSSPLNTGELFF
CDR3 DNA: TGCGCCAGCAGCTCCCCGCTGAACACCGGGGAGCTGTTTTTT
clone size: NA
D gene: NA
J gene: TRBJ2-2
V gene: TRBV5-1

CDR3 protein: CASSEAGGEAFF
CDR3 DNA: TGTGCCAGCAGCGAGGCAGGAGGTGAAGCTTTCTTT
clone size: many
D gene: NA
J gene: TRBJ1-1
V gene: TRBV11-1

CDR3 protein: CASSLSRTGQNTEAFF
CDR3 DNA: TGTGCCAGCAGCTTAAGTCGGACGGGACAGAACACTGAAGCTTTCTTT
clone size: many
D gene: NA
J gene: TRBJ1-1
V gene: TRBV7-2

CDR3 protein: CASSLDGDSGEQFF
CDR3 DNA: TGTGCCAGCAGCTTAGATGGGGACTCGGGAGAGCAGTTCTTC
clone size: many
D gene: NA
J gene: TRBJ2-1
V gene: TRBV11-2

CDR3 protein: CASRRVMNTEAFF
CDR3 DNA: TGTGCCAGCAGGAGGGTCATGAACACTGAAGCTTTCTTT
clone size: few
D gene: NA
J gene: TRBJ1-1
V gene: TRBV12-3/TRBV12-4

CDR3 protein: CASRTTGREETQYF
CDR3 DNA: TGTGCCAGCAGGACTACAGGGAGGGAAGAGACCCAGTACTTC
clone size: many
D gene: NA
J gene: TRBJ2-5
V gene: TRBV7-8

CDR3 protein: CASSLESGIRNQPQHF
CDR3 DNA: TGTGCCAGCAGCTTAGAATCAGGGATCCGGAATCAGCCCCAGCATTTT
clone size: many
D gene: NA
J gene: TRBJ1-5
V gene: TRBV7-8

CDR3 protein: CASSWGTGGNQPQHF
CDR3 DNA: TGTGCCAGCAGCTGGGGGACAGGGGGCAATCAGCCCCAGCATTTT
clone size: many
D gene: TRBD1
J gene: TRBJ1-5
V gene: TRBV7-9

CDR3 protein: CASKRGSPTDTQYF
CDR3 DNA: TGTGCCAGCAAAAGGGGGAGCCCGACAGATACGCAGTATTTT
clone size: many
D gene: NA
J gene: TRBJ2-3
V gene: TRBV7-2

CDR3 protein: CASSEGRDRDEAFF
CDR3 DNA: TGTGCCAGCAGTGAAGGCCGGGACAGGGATGAAGCTTTCTTT
clone size: many
D gene: TRBD1
J gene: TRBJ1-1
V gene: TRBV6-1

CDR3 protein: CSASPAKGTEQFF
CDR3 DNA: TGCAGTGCTAGTCCCGCGAAGGGAACTGAGCAGTTCTTC
clone size: many
D gene: NA
J gene: TRBJ2-1
V gene: TRBV20-1